A single sample gave rise to the 16 T cell receptor beta chains below, sequenced in a study of cytomegalovirus exposure and HLA in healthy donors (TCRdb year 2017). The library was made by the immunoSEQ multiplex PCR assay. For the multiplex PCR, a mixture combining 60 forward primers for TCR Vbeta segments and 13 reverse primers for TCR Jbeta segments was used. What TCRdb holds here is the immuneACCESS table cut down to in-frame rearrangements. Part of the clones is not present; checked against another copy, under half of the missing clones reflect an unresolved V gene, and the others are unexplained. The sample table lists some 160,000 clones, around 80% of them with a count of one. Around 5.7% of the sample belongs to the ten largest clones. Sequencing was performed on PBMCs. The receptors derive from a man aged 40-49 years in good health and CMV-seronegative.

The V gene is TRBV6-1, the J gene TRBJ1-1; D might be TRBD1 (5 bases). Germline CDR1 reads MNHNS; CDR2 reads SASEGT. The length of the CDR3 is 13 residues. V lost 7 bases to trimming and J lost 1 base, with 10 bases between them. The CDR3 nucleotides read TGTGCCAGCACACTGACAGCGAACACTGAAGCTTTCTTT. Encoded protein: CASTLTANTEAFF.

The CDR3 sequence: CASSAQGTDSPLHF. The CDR3 DNA follows: TGTGCCAGCAGTGCCCAGGGCACTGATTCACCCCTCCACTTT. The genes are TRBV27 and TRBJ1-6; D possibly corresponds to TRBD1 (5 bases). CDR3 length equals 14 residues. Per the germline V gene, CDR1 is MNHEY and CDR2 is SMNVEV (reference sequence). Trimming removed 5 bases at V and 8 bases at J, with 13 bases between.

The V and J genes are TRBV6-1 and TRBJ1-1, with 7 bases aligning to TRBD1. The germline CDR1 and CDR2 sequences are MNHNS and SASEGT. J was trimmed by 11 bases and V by 1 base; bases with no gene match: 4. The CDR3 contains 12 residues. The CDR3 region has the DNA TGTGCCAGCAGTGAAGGACAGGGAGGCGCTTTCTTT. Encoded protein: CASSEGQGGAFF.

The chain couples TRBV6-1 to TRBJ1-5, with 7 nucleotides matching TRBD1. Germline V CDR1 and CDR2: MNHNS, SASEGT. V was pared by 5 bases and J by 3 bases, with 7 bases of the junction left unmatched. This CDR3 region has 15 residues. The CDR3 is CASSKGTASNQPQHF. The CDR3 nucleotides read TGTGCCAGCAGTAAAGGGACAGCTTCCAATCAGCCCCAGCATTTT.

Details on this clone: Other DNA sequences in this specimen translate into the identical CDR3. The V gene is TRBV10-3, the J gene TRBJ2-3; TRBD2 matches at 15 bases. Per germline, CDR1 ENHRY and CDR2 SYGVKD. This CDR3 comprises 19 residues. V was clipped by 1 base and J by 2 bases; unmatched bases: 7. In nucleotides, the CDR3 is TGTGCCATCAGTGAGTGCGGGACTAGCGGGGGGTGGGACACAGATACGCAGTATTTT. It specifies CAISECGTSGGWDTDTQYF.

This chain links TRBV27 with TRBJ2-5; 8 bases match TRBD1. This CDR3 region has 15 residues. Germline V gene sequence: CDR1 MNHEY, CDR2 SMNVEV (reference sequence). V was pared by 5 bases and J by 4 bases, with 9 bases of the junction left unmatched. For the CDR3, the DNA is TGTGCCAGCAGTCCAACGACAGGGGTTGGAGAGACCCAGTACTTC. Translation: CASSPTTGVGETQYF.

The chain carries TRBV19 and TRBJ2-1, with TRBD2 identical over 8 bases. CDR1 and CDR2 (germline): LNHDA, SQIVND (reference sequence). This CDR3 region has 15 residues. Trimming removed 2 bases from V and 7 bases from J; junction bases left unmatched: 7. CDR3 amino acids: CASSILEGGRNEQFF. CDR3 sequence (DNA): TGTGCCAGTAGTATACTAGAGGGCGGGAGGAATGAGCAGTTCTTC. The full variable domain, completed using reference TRBV19 and TRBJ2-1, is DGGITQSPKYLFRKEGQNVTLSCEQNLNHDAMYWYRQDPGQGLRLIYYSQIVNDFQKGDIAEGYSVSREKKESFPLTVTSAQKNPTAFYLCASSILEGGRNEQFFGPGTRLTVL.

This clone has more than one count but fewer than ten. The chain joins TRBV18 to TRBJ1-3; 9 bases fit TRBD1. CDR3 length: 17 residues. J gave up 4 bases and V 3 bases, and 10 bases lay outside the gene matches. Germline V gene lookup returns CDR1 KGHSH and CDR2 LQKENI. CDR3 amino acids: CASSPNPGQGTGNTIYF. The CDR3 nucleotides are TGTGCCAGCTCACCGAACCCGGGACAGGGAACAGGAAACACCATATATTTT. The variable domain in full, completed from reference TRBV18 and TRBJ1-3, reads NAGVMQNPRHLVRRRGQEARLRCSPMKGHSHVYWYRQLPEEGLKFMVYLQKENIIDESGMPKERFSAEFPKEGPSILRIQQVVRGDSAAYFCASSPNPGQGTGNTIYFGEGSWLTVV.

The chain is built from TRBV30 and TRBJ1-2; TRBD1 agrees at 8 bases. In germline, CDR1 is GTSNPN, CDR2 SVGIG (reference sequence). CDR3 length: 12 amino acids. V shed 7 bases and J 6 bases; nucleotides not matched to a gene: 7. The CDR3 nucleotides are TGTGCCTTTTTACAGGGGGGGGATGGCTACACCTTC. Its protein product is CAFLQGGDGYTF.

In its sample, this clone was seen once. The chain links TRBV15 to TRBJ2-7, with 9 bases lining up with TRBD1. This CDR3 spans 16 amino acids. The germline V gene has CDR1 LNHNV and CDR2 YYDKDF (reference sequence). V lost 1 base, J lost 7 bases, and 11 bases stayed unmatched. CDR3 amino acids: CATSRAGQGMGFEQYF. In DNA, the CDR3 is TGTGCCACCAGCAGAGCCGGACAGGGGATGGGGTTTGAGCAGTACTTC.

This rearrangement joins TRBV14 to TRBJ2-7, with 7 bases identical to TRBD1. CDR1 is SGHDN, CDR2 FVKESK, per germline. The CDR3 loop spans 14 amino acids. V dropped 2 bases and J dropped 2; count of bases not matched to a gene: 3. CDR3 protein: CASSQRDRPYEQYF. CDR3 in DNA: TGTGCCAGCAGCCAACGGGACAGACCCTACGAGCAGTACTTC. The full variable domain, its missing parts supplied by reference TRBV14 and TRBJ2-7, is EAGVTQFPSHSVIEKGQTVTLRCDPISGHDNLYWYRRVMGKEIKFLLHFVKESKQDESGMPNNRFLAERTGGTYSTLKVQPAELEDSGVYFCASSQRDRPYEQYFGPGTRLTVT.

The chain combines TRBV5-1 with TRBJ2-3, with 10 nucleotides matching TRBD2. Germline V gene data show CDR1 as SGHRS and CDR2 as YFSETQ. Losses at the gene ends were 0 bases for V and 3 bases for J; bases not matched to a gene: 7. This CDR3 contains 17 residues. CDR3 region: CASSLGTSGGPTDTQYF. In nucleotides, the CDR3 is TGCGCCAGCAGCTTGGGGACTAGCGGTGGCCCGACAGATACGCAGTATTTT.

This clone was seen a few times. The chain recombines TRBV7-2 with TRBJ2-3; D unclear. CDR3 size: 12 residues. The germline gives CDR1 SGHTA, CDR2 FQGNSA. The V gene lost 4 bases and the J gene lost 5 bases, with 7 bases spanning the gap. The CDR3 sequence: CASSSSVDTQYF. As DNA, the CDR3 is TGTGCCAGCAGCTCCTCAGTAGATACGCAGTATTTT.

This clone appeared a single time. This sequence joins TRBV2 and TRBJ1-1; no firm D call. V lost 7 bases, J lost 3 bases, and 9 bases lay in between. The CDR3 extends over 12 amino acids. Germline V gene data show CDR1 as SNHLY and CDR2 as FYNNEI. The CDR3 here is CASTGEYTEAFF. For the CDR3, the DNA is TGTGCCAGCACTGGGGAGTACACTGAAGCTTTCTTT.

This rearrangement joins TRBV30 to TRBJ1-1; TRBD1 is a possible D gene (5 bases). The CDR3 is 15 residues long. Trimming pared 3 bases from V and 3 bases from J, leaving 17 bases between. Germline V gives CDR1 GTSNPN, CDR2 SVGIG (reference sequence). This CDR3 is CAWSPPGQKYTEAFF. For the CDR3, the DNA is TGTGCCTGGAGCCCCCCCGGACAAAAATACACTGAAGCTTTCTTT.

This clone has only a few counts. The rearrangement uses TRBV5-1 and TRBJ2-1, with a tentative D call TRBD1 (6 bases). This CDR3 contains 12 residues. Germline V gene sequence: CDR1 SGHRS, CDR2 YFSETQ. Trimming shortened V by 1 base and J by 12 bases, and 11 bases separated the two germline ends. This CDR3 is CASSLQGPLQFF. The CDR3 region has the DNA TGCGCCAGCAGCTTGCAGGGGCCCCTGCAGTTCTTC.